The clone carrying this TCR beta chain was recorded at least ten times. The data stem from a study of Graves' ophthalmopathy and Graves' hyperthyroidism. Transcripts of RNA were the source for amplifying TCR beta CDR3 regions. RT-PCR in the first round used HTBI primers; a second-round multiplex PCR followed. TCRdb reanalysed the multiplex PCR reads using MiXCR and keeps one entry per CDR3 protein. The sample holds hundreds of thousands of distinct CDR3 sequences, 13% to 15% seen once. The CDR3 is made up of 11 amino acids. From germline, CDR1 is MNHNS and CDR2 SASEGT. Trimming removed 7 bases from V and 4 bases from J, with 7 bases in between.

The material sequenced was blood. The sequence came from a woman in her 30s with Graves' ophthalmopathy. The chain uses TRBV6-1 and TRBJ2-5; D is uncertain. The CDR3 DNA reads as TGTGCCAGCACGTGGGGAGAGACCCAGTACTTC. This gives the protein CASTWGETQYF.